A few counts support the clone carrying this T cell receptor beta chain. Through a sample-barcoded 5' primer and a J-beta primer mix, a second PCR was run for roughly 6 to 11 cycles. Each CDR3 protein is one row after TCRdb ran MiXCR on the 5' RACE reads. The sample shows roughly 1,100,000 distinct CDR3 sequences, about 23% of them seen only once. The trim removed 4 bases at V and 9 bases at J, leaving 10 bases unmatched. The V gene's germline CDR1 is SGHNT and CDR2 YYREEE (reference sequence). This CDR3 region has 15 residues. This entry belongs to a study of blood T cells in healthy people across ages. Another study also made use of these data, one on T cells of mothers and their children. That report notes: Study donors consisted of three healthy Caucasian mothers and their six children. Sample barcodes plus 2-4 random nucleotides came from the M1S primer. Among related mother-child pairs, overlap was slightly higher than in unrelated pairs, though not significantly.

The source of this sequence is a girl under 10 years old in good health. The J gene is TRBJ1-6, the V gene TRBV5-4; 7 nucleotides line up with TRBD1. The sample consisted of blood. The CDR3 region has the DNA TGTGCCAGCAGCGAAGGGACAGCTGGAGGTTCACCCCTCCACTTT. It yields the protein CASSEGTAGGSPLHF.